This TCR beta chain came from a study of blood T cell repertoires in COVID-19. On the study more broadly: Italy, Spain and the United States were the sources of the convalescent and acute COVID-19 samples.

Per the study methods: The assay estimated nucleated cells by amplifying reference gene primers. The table came from immunoSEQ multiplex PCR; TCRdb's copy has only in-frame clones and leaves some out. That table supplies the V and J calls and clone size; D and trimming were determined from the DNA. The sample has 150,000 to 200,000 clones; just over 90% are singletons. CDR1 and CDR2 from the germline V gene are WSHSY and SAAADI. V shed 6 bases and J shed 4 bases, with 15 bases lying between them. The CDR3 length is 14 residues. While infection was still active, Seattle patients were enrolled and then followed longitudinally.

Specimen: peripheral blood. The clonotype was recovered from a man in his late teens or twenties with COVID-19, enrolled during active disease. The J gene is TRBJ1-2, the V gene TRBV10-2; D unresolved. The DNA for the CDR3 is TGCGCCAGCAGCGCCGTAGTCCCCTCCTATGGCTACACCTTC. Protein: CASSAVVPSYGYTF.